These 15 T cell receptor beta chains share one sample of origin, sequenced in a study of T cell changes during pregnancy in multiple sclerosis. Clones were sequenced by immunoSEQ multiplex PCR, and TCRdb holds only the in-frame ones, with some missing. The repertoire includes 45,000 to 60,000 clones, around 90% of them detected once, and around 2.9% sits in the top ten. Specimen: CD8+ T cells from peripheral blood mononuclear cells, collected before pregnancy. These receptors came from a female donor with multiple sclerosis, enrolled in a pregnancy study.

The chain links TRBV7-2 to TRBJ1-2, with D possibly matching TRBD1 (5 bases). The CDR3 sequence is 16 residues long. Trimming left V 1 base short and J 6 bases short, with 18 bases between. Looked up from germline, CDR1 is SGHTA and CDR2 is FQGNSA. The CDR3 region is CASSLELRGGSDGYTF. The CDR3 region has the DNA TGTGCCAGCAGCTTAGAATTAAGGGGAGGTAGCGATGGCTACACCTTC.

This chain joins TRBV7-9 and TRBJ1-6; 7 bases map to TRBD1. CDR3 length equals 16 residues. Trimming removed 0 bases from V and 8 bases from J; junction bases left unmatched: 7. Looked up from germline, CDR1 is SEHNR and CDR2 is FQNEAQ (reference sequence). The CDR3 coding sequence is TGTGCCAGCAGCTTAGCTTCAGGGGGATTGGATTCACCCCTCCACTTT. This encodes CASSLASGGLDSPLHF.

This chain links TRBV6-1 with TRBJ2-7; 7 bases fit TRBD1. Per the germline V gene, CDR1 is MNHNS and CDR2 is SASEGT. With V trimmed by 5 bases and J by 2 bases, 6 bases remained unmatched. The CDR3 has 14 amino acids. The CDR3 region has the DNA TGTGCCAGCAGTACCGGGACAGAGGCCTACGAGCAGTACTTC. It yields the protein CASSTGTEAYEQYF.

The gene calls are TRBV5-1 and TRBJ2-7; possible D gene TRBD2, 5 bases. V gave up 1 base and J gave up 0 bases, with 5 bases separating them. The CDR3 is 13 residues long. Germline-derived CDR1 and CDR2 are SGHRS and YFSETQ. CDR3 in amino acids: CASSLTSSYEQYF. CDR3 nucleotide sequence: TGCGCCAGCAGCTTGACTAGCTCCTACGAGCAGTACTTC.

The rearrangement links TRBV19 to TRBJ1-4; TRBD1 matches 8 bases. Germline V gene sequence: CDR1 LNHDA, CDR2 SQIVND (reference sequence). V shed 5 bases and J 6 bases; nucleotides not matched to a gene: 8. CDR3 length: 15 amino acids. For the CDR3, the DNA is TGTGCCAGTAGTGGACGACAGGGGACGGATGAAAAACTGTTTTTT. Translation gives CASSGRQGTDEKLFF.

This sequence joins TRBV6-5 and TRBJ2-7; unclear D gene. CDR1 is MNHEY, CDR2 SVGAGI, per germline. V lost 0 bases to trimming and J lost 3 bases, with 9 bases between them. CDR3 length: 14 amino acids. The chain's CDR3 is CASSYSIQHYEQYF. In DNA, the CDR3 is TGTGCCAGCAGTTACTCGATACAGCACTACGAGCAGTACTTC.

This chain uses TRBV25-1 with TRBJ2-1; D possibly corresponds to TRBD2 (6 bases). The V end lost 10 bases, the J end lost 3 bases, and 13 bases lay between the germline ends. The V gene's germline CDR1 is MGHDK and CDR2 SYGVNS. CDR3 length equals 13 residues. The CDR3 sequence is CATTNSGYNEQFF. The CDR3 region has the DNA TGTGCCACCACGAATAGCGGCTACAATGAGCAGTTCTTC.

This clone showed up just once. V is TRBV13 and J is TRBJ2-7; 8 nucleotides agree with TRBD2. This CDR3 region has 13 residues. The ends lost 5 bases at V and 3 bases at J; junction bases unmatched: 3. Germline V CDR1 and CDR2: PRHDT, FYEKMQ (reference sequence). CDR3 coding DNA: TGTGCCAGCAGCCCCCGGGGGGGCTACGAGCAGTACTTC. It specifies CASSPRGGYEQYF.

This chain joins TRBV4-1 and TRBJ2-1; TRBD2 aligns across 9 bases. V lost 0 bases, J lost 4 bases, and 7 bases stayed unmatched. Germline CDR1 and CDR2: MGHRA and YSYEKL. The CDR3 spans 17 residues. CDR3 loop: CASSQDRRGGLYNEQFF. The CDR3 DNA follows: TGCGCCAGCAGCCAAGATCGGCGGGGGGGACTATACAATGAGCAGTTCTTC.

The chain links TRBV7-3 to TRBJ2-7, with D possibly being TRBD1 (5 bases). Germline values: CDR1 SGHTA, CDR2 FQGTGA. This CDR3 has 15 residues. Deletions cut 2 bases from V and 3 bases from J, with 14 bases between. The CDR3 region is CASSLLRRQNYEQYF. CDR3 nucleotides: TGTGCCAGCAGCTTATTGAGGAGACAGAACTACGAGCAGTACTTC.

The rearrangement joins TRBV18 to TRBJ2-1; TRBD2 agrees at 7 bases. The CDR3 contains 13 residues. Trimming cost V 3 bases and J 4 bases; bases outside gene matches: 0. Germline V gene sequence: CDR1 KGHSH, CDR2 LQKENI. CDR3 region: CASSPGGYNEQFF. DNA of the CDR3: TGTGCCAGCTCACCCGGGGGGTACAATGAGCAGTTCTTC. The whole variable domain, remainder taken from reference TRBV18 and TRBJ2-1, is NAGVMQNPRHLVRRRGQEARLRCSPMKGHSHVYWYRQLPEEGLKFMVYLQKENIIDESGMPKERFSAEFPKEGPSILRIQQVVRGDSAAYFCASSPGGYNEQFFGPGTRLTVL.

The V gene is TRBV9, the J gene TRBJ1-2; D may be TRBD1 (5 bases). The CDR3 totals 14 residues. Germline V gene lookup returns CDR1 SGDLS and CDR2 YYNGEE. The V end was cut by 5 bases, the J end by 2 bases, with 13 bases between. CDR3 DNA sequence: TGTGCCAGCAGGGATAGTCGGGGGAACTATGGCTACACCTTC. It translates to CASRDSRGNYGYTF. Full variable domain (rest looked up from reference TRBV9 and TRBJ1-2): DSGVTQTPKHLITATGQRVTLRCSPRSGDLSVYWYQQSLDQGLQFLIQYYNGEERAKGNILERFSAQQFPDLHSELNLSSLELGDSALYFCASRDSRGNYGYTFGSGTRLTVV.

This sequence joins TRBV19 and TRBJ1-2; 7 bases map to TRBD1. Germline V lookup: CDR1 LNHDA, CDR2 SQIVND (reference sequence). The CDR3 consists of 15 residues. Trimming at V came to 4 bases and at J to 4 bases, leaving 9 bases not matched to a gene. As DNA, the CDR3 is TGTGCCAGTAGTACCGACAGGGATCGGATCTATGGCTACACCTTC. Its translation is CASSTDRDRIYGYTF.

This chain connects TRBV27 to TRBJ1-4, with a weak D call TRBD1 (5 bases). CDR1 is MNHEY, CDR2 SMNVEV, per germline (reference sequence). The CDR3 is 14 amino acids. The V gene lost 2 bases and the J gene lost 7 bases, with 11 bases spanning the gap. The DNA of the CDR3 is TGTGCCAGCAGTTTAGTGGGGGGGGGTGAAAAACTGTTTTTT. This sequence encodes CASSLVGGGEKLFF.

CDR3 region: CASSEDNNSPLHF. CDR3 nucleotides: TGTGCCAGCAGTGAGGACAATAATTCACCCCTCCACTTT. The chain combines TRBV6-4 with TRBJ1-6; D may be TRBD1 (5 bases). The CDR3 covers 13 residues. Trimming left V 3 bases short and J 5 bases short, with 5 bases between. The germline V gene has CDR1 MRHNA and CDR2 SNTAGT.